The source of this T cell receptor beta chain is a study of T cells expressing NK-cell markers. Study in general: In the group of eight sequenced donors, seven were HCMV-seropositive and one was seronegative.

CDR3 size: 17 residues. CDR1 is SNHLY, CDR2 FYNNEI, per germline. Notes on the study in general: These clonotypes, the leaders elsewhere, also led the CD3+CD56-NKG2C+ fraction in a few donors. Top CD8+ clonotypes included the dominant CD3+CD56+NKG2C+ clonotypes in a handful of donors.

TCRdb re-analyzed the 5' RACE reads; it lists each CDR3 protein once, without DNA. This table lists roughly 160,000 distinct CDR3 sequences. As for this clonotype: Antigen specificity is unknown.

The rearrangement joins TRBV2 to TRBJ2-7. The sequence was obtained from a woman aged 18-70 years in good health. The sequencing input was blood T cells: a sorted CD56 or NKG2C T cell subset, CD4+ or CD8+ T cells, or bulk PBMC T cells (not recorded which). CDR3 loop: CASSDPSNDRTSYEQYF.